This T cell receptor (beta chain) derives from a study of siplizumab effects on memory and regulatory T cells. This clone was seen a single time. Some clones are missing from TCRdb's copy, which holds only in-frame ones; the method was immunoSEQ multiplex PCR. The sample comprises approximately 60,000 clones, 79% of which are singletons, and over 0.4% rests with the top ten. The material sequenced was memory CD4+ T cells sorted from blood. The receptor was derived from a human donor in good health.

CDR3 region: CASSLAMTPETQYF. Here the CDR3 DNA reads TGTGCCAGCAGCTTAGCGATGACCCCAGAGACCCAGTACTTC. The V and J genes are TRBV7-9 and TRBJ2-5; no reliable D call. Germline V gene lookup returns CDR1 SEHNR and CDR2 FQNEAQ (reference sequence). This CDR3 region has 14 residues. V lost 0 bases and J 4 bases, leaving 9 bases between the germline ends.